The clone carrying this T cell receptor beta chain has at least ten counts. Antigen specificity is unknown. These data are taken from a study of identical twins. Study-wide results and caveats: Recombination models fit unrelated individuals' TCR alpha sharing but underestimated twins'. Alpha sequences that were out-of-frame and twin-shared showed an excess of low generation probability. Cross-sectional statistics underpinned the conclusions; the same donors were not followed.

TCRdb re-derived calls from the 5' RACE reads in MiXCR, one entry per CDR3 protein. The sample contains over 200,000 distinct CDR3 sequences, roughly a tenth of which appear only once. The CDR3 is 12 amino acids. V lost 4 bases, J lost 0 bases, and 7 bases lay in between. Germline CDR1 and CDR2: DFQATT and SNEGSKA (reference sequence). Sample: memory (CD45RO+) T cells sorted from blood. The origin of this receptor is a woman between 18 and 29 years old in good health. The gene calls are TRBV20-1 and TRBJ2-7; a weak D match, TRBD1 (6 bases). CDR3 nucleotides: TGCAGTGCTAAGGACAGCTCCTACGAGCAGTACTTC. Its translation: CSAKDSSYEQYF.